These 4 T cell receptor beta chains were all obtained from the same sample, sequenced in a study of CD8+CD57+ T cells in acquired aplastic anemia (dated by TCRdb to 2016 to 2019). Instrument on record: Illumina HiSeq 2000. Genomic DNA served as template for TCR beta VDJ combination and CDR3 sequence profiling. TCRdb handled the public reads itself, with Q25 trimming in fastp and clone calling in MiXCR, and kept productive beta chains. One record per CDR3 amino acid sequence lists the most common genes and DNA. The sample table records fewer than 200,000 distinct CDR3 sequences; around 60% of these occur just once. Under 50% of the sample is taken by the ten largest. Sequencing was carried out using sorted CD4+, CD8+, or CD8+CD57+ T cells (not recorded which) from PBMCs. The receptors here all came from a human donor in good health.

The chain joins TRBV7-2 to TRBJ2-7, with D unclear. Trimming cost V 1 base and J 3 bases, with 4 bases left between them. This CDR3 comprises 12 residues. The germline CDR1 and CDR2 sequences are SGHTA and FQGNSA. The CDR3 protein is CASSLGYYEQYF. CDR3 bases: TGTGCCAGCAGCTTAGGATACTACGAGCAGTACTTC.

This chain connects TRBV5-1 to TRBJ1-2; D gene uncertain. This CDR3 contains 13 residues. V gave up 0 bases and J gave up 2 bases, with 5 bases separating them. Germline V gene lookup returns CDR1 SGHRS and CDR2 YFSETQ. The CDR3 protein is CASSLEANYGYTF. The CDR3 coding sequence is TGCGCCAGCAGCTTGGAAGCAAACTATGGCTACACCTTC.

This chain connects TRBV6-1 to TRBJ2-7; 9 bases match TRBD2. The V and J ends lost 7 bases and 3 bases, in that order; junction bases with no gene match: 4. Germline V gene lookup returns CDR1 MNHNS and CDR2 SASEGT. The CDR3 runs 13 residues. In nucleotides, the CDR3 is TGTGCCAGCAACGGACTAGCGAGCTACGAGCAGTACTTC. Translating it yields CASNGLASYEQYF.

This clonotype came up a few times. A junction end diverges from the germline sequence, so it may reflect a read error. This rearrangement joins TRBV5-1 to TRBJ2-7; 7 bases match TRBD2. The germline V gene encodes CDR1 SGHRS and CDR2 YFSETQ. This CDR3 contains 16 residues. The CDR3 sequence is CASSPGWGGNSYEQYF. CDR3 nucleotide sequence: TGTGCCAGCAGCCCCGGATGGGGAGGGAACTCCTACGAGCAGTACTTC. The full variable domain, its missing parts supplied by reference TRBV5-1 and TRBJ2-7, is KAGVTQTPRYLIKTRGQQVTLSCSPISGHRSVSWYQQTPGQGLQFLFEYFSETQRNKGNFPGRFSGRQFSNSRSEMNVSTLELGDSALYLCASSPGWGGNSYEQYFGPGTRLTVT.